The T cell receptor beta chain described here comes from a study of blood T cell repertoires in COVID-19. Study details: T cells, B-cell-depleted T cells, or PBMCs provided the cDNA or gDNA that served as material.

In the original analysis: The assay estimated nucleated cells by amplifying reference gene primers. This table comes from immunoSEQ multiplex PCR, and its TCRdb copy is limited to in-frame clones, with some not included. From that table come the V and J calls and clone size; the DNA was used to work out D and trimming. The sample gives 70,000 or so clones, more than 75% of which show up once; about 1.4% is in the top ten. The CDR3 spans 17 residues. Trimming shortened V by 0 bases and J by 0 bases, and 10 bases separated the two germline ends. Germline V gene data show CDR1 as SGHRS and CDR2 as YFSETQ.

The chain joins TRBV5-1 to TRBJ2-6; D uncertain. The source of this sequence is a human donor in a cohort sampled during active COVID-19. The sequenced sample was peripheral blood. The CDR3 nucleotides are TGCGCCAGCAGCTTGGGTCGATCTAGCTCTGGGGCCAACGTCCTGACTTTC. Protein: CASSLGRSSSGANVLTF.